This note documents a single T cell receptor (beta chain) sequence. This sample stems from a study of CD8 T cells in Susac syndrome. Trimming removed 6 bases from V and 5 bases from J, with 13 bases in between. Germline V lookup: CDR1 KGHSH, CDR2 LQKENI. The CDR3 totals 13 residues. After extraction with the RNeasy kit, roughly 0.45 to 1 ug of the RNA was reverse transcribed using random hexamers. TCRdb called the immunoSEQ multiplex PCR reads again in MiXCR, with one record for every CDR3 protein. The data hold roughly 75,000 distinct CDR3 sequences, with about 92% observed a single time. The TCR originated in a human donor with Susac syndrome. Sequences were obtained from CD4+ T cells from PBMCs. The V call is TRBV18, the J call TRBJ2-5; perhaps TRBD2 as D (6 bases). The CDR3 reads CASSPGDLETQYF. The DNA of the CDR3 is TGTGCCAGCTCCCCGGGGGACCTCGAGACCCAGTACTTC.